This record concerns one T cell receptor beta chain sequence. The antigen is not known. This entry comes from a study of molecular identifiers for immune sequencing clone quantification. General study points: Barcode collisions between identical TCR molecules could shrink estimates of highly expanded clone sizes.

The sorting of naive CD8 T cells used the CD8+CD4-CCR7+CD45RA+ phenotype. With 6 bases removed from V and 4 bases from J, the gap between germline ends came to 16 bases. The CDR3 has 14 residues. CDR1 and CDR2 from the germline V gene are MNHEY and SMNVEV (reference sequence). Each CDR3 protein is one row after TCRdb ran MiXCR on the PCR reads. The sample has about half a million distinct CDR3 sequences; about 22% are singletons. This sequence was found in a human donor in good health. Some libraries in this study had Jurkat cell RNA spiked in. V gene TRBV27 combines with J gene TRBJ2-7; D is possibly TRBD1 or TRBD2 (5 bases each). The sequencing sample was made of naive CD8+ T cells from blood, with Jurkat cell RNA spiked in. Noted subset: FACS-sorted CD8+CD4-CCR7+CD45RA+ naive T cells. The CDR3 spells CASRNPGPIYEQYF. The CDR3 bases are TGTGCCAGCAGAAACCCGGGACCTATATACGAGCAGTACTTC.